This passage covers 11 T cell receptor beta chains from one sample sequenced in a study of beta chain features in type 1 diabetes. Expressed TCRB transcripts got sequenced, as all isolated RNA was reverse transcribed. This table comes from immunoSEQ multiplex PCR, and its TCRdb copy is limited to in-frame clones, with some not included. The sample shows more than 140,000 clones, about a tenth of them seen only once. The sequenced sample consisted of central memory CD4+ T cells from blood. The receptors were gathered from a woman aged 40 to 49 in good health.

This clone was seen a handful of times. The chain carries TRBV7-2 and TRBJ1-5; TRBD1 aligns across 8 bases. V shed 6 bases and J 4 bases; nucleotides not matched to a gene: 8. The CDR3 spans 15 residues. The germline V gene has CDR1 SGHTA and CDR2 FQGNSA. The CDR3 sequence: CASRKDRAFNQPQHF. CDR3 in DNA: TGTGCCAGCAGAAAGGACAGGGCGTTTAATCAGCCCCAGCATTTT.

The gene calls are TRBV5-6 and TRBJ2-5, with D perhaps TRBD2 (7 bases). The V end was cut by 6 bases, the J end by 6 bases, with 21 bases between. The germline V gene has CDR1 SGHDT and CDR2 YYEEEE. The CDR3 has 15 amino acids. The CDR3 loop is CASTRDGGATKTQYF. In DNA form, the CDR3 reads TGTGCCAGCACTCGCGATGGGGGGGCGACGAAGACCCAGTACTTC. The full variable domain, its missing parts supplied by reference TRBV5-6 and TRBJ2-5, is DAGVTQSPTHLIKTRGQQVTLRCSPKSGHDTVSWYQQALGQGPQFIFQYYEEEERQRGNFPDRFSGHQFPNYSSELNVNALLLGDSALYLCASTRDGGATKTQYFGPGTRLLVL.

This clone was detected a few times. The rearrangement uses TRBV23-1 and TRBJ1-5; TRBD1 matches 10 bases. TRBV23-1 is flagged as an ORF with uncertain function. The length of the CDR3 is 22 residues. J gave up 1 base and V 2 bases, and 20 bases lay outside the gene matches. CDR3 DNA: TGCGCCAGCAGTCAAGGGGGACAGGGGACGAGTCACGCCAAACTGAGCAATCAGCCCCAGCATTTT. Residues: CASSQGGQGTSHAKLSNQPQHF.

This clone was found a few times. The rearrangement uses TRBV2 and TRBJ1-6; 9 nucleotides align to TRBD1. Trimming removed 6 bases from V and 7 bases from J; junction bases left unmatched: 7. The CDR3 totals 15 residues. In germline, CDR1 is SNHLY, CDR2 FYNNEI. This CDR3 reads CASRTLGTGNSPLHF. The CDR3 region has the DNA TGTGCCAGCAGGACCCTCGGGACAGGGAATTCACCCCTCCACTTT.

This chain uses TRBV9 with TRBJ2-1; a weak D match, TRBD1 (6 bases). Germline V gene data show CDR1 as SGDLS and CDR2 as YYNGEE. The CDR3 has 19 residues. With 0 bases removed from V and 4 bases from J, the gap between germline ends came to 23 bases. The CDR3, as DNA: TGTGCCAGCAGCGTAGAGGGGGTCCAGGCGTCGTCCCCGTACAATGAGCAGTTCTTC. Translated, it gives CASSVEGVQASSPYNEQFF.

This clone came up a few times. V gene TRBV30 combines with J gene TRBJ1-2; the D is unclear. This CDR3 has 13 residues. Trimming removed 5 bases from V and 0 bases from J, with 10 bases in between. Germline values: CDR1 GTSNPN, CDR2 SVGIG (reference sequence). CDR3 sequence (DNA): TGTGCCTGGGGTCGGGGTCCTAACTATGGCTACACCTTC. It is translated as CAWGRGPNYGYTF.

V gene TRBV20-1 combines with J gene TRBJ2-5, with a possible D match to TRBD1 (5 bases). Trimming left V 6 bases short and J 5 bases short, with 7 bases between. The length of the CDR3 is 10 residues. Germline V gives CDR1 DFQATT, CDR2 SNEGSKA (reference sequence). This CDR3 reads CSAGVETQYF. The CDR3 coding sequence is TGCAGTGCAGGGGTGGAGACCCAGTACTTC.

The rearrangement links TRBV7-2 to TRBJ2-3; D possibly corresponds to TRBD2 (6 bases). CDR3 length equals 13 residues. Germline V gene sequence: CDR1 SGHTA, CDR2 FQGNSA. V was shortened by 4 bases and J by 4 bases, with 9 bases between the two germline ends. CDR3 amino acids: CASSSRESDTQYF. The CDR3 region has the DNA TGTGCCAGCAGCTCCCGGGAGTCAGATACGCAGTATTTT.

The chain combines TRBV27 with TRBJ1-1, with unresolved D. This CDR3 spans 13 amino acids. Germline CDR1 is MNHEY and CDR2 is SMNVEV (reference sequence). V was clipped by 6 bases and J by 0 bases, with 8 bases between them. CDR3 region: CASRTTMNTEAFF. CDR3 DNA: TGTGCCAGCAGGACGACAATGAACACTGAAGCTTTCTTT.

The CDR3 loop reads CASSSTLAGAGNEQFF. CDR3 nucleotides: TGCGCCAGCAGCTCCACACTAGCGGGGGCCGGTAATGAGCAGTTCTTC. This chain connects TRBV5-1 to TRBJ2-1, with 11 bases aligning to TRBD2. With 3 bases clipped from V and 7 bases from J, the junction kept 9 bases outside the gene matches. Germline V lookup: CDR1 SGHRS, CDR2 YFSETQ. CDR3 length equals 16 residues.

The rearrangement joins TRBV5-8 to TRBJ2-7; D might be TRBD1 (5 bases). This CDR3 comprises 12 residues. Per germline, CDR1 SGHTS and CDR2 YDEGEE. V was pared by 5 bases and J by 3 bases, with 9 bases between. The CDR3 is CASSQGNYEQYF. The CDR3 DNA follows: TGTGCCAGCAGTCAGGGAAACTACGAGCAGTACTTC.